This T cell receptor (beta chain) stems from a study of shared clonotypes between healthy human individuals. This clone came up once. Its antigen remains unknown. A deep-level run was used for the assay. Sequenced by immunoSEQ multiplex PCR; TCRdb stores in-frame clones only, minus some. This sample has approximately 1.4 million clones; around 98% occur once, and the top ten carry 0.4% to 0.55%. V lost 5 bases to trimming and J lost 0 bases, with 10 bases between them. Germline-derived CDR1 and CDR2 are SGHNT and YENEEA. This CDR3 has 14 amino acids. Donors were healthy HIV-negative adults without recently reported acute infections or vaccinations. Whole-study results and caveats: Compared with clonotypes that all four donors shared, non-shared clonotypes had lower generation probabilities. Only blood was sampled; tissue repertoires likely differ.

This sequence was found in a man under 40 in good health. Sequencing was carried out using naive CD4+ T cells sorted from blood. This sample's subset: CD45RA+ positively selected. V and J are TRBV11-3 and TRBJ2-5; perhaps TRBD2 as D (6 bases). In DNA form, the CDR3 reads TGTGCCAGCAGCCACGGCGGGGACCAAGAGACCCAGTACTTC. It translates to CASSHGGDQETQYF.